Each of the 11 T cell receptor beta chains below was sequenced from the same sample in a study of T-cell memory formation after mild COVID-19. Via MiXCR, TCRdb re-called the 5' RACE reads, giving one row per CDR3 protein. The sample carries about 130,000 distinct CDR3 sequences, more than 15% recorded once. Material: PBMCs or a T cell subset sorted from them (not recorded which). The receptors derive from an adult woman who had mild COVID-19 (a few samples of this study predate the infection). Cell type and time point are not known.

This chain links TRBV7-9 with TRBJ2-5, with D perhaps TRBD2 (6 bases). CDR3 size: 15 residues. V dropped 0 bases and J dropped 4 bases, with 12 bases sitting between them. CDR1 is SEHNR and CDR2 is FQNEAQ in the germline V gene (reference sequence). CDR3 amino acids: CASSLAILARETQYF. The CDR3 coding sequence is TGTGCCAGCAGCTTAGCGATCCTAGCGAGAGAGACCCAGTACTTC. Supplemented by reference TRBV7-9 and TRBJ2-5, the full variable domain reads DTGVSQNPRHKITKRGQNVTFRCDPISEHNRLYWYRQTLGQGPEFLTYFQNEAQLEKSRLLSDRFSAERPKGSFSTLEIQRTEQGDSAMYLCASSLAILARETQYFGPGTRLLVL.

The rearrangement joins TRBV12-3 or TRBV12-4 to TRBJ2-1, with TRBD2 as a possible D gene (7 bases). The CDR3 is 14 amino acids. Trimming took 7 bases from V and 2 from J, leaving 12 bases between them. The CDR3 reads CASTRGGAYNEQFF. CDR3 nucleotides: TGTGCCAGCACCAGAGGGGGGGCCTACAATGAGCAGTTCTTC.

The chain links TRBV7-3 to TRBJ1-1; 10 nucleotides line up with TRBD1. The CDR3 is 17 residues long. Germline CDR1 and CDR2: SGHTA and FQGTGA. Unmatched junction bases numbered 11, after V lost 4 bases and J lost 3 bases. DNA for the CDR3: TGTGCCAGCAGCTCAAGAGTATTCGGACAGGGGGACACTGAAGCTTTCTTT. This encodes CASSSRVFGQGDTEAFF. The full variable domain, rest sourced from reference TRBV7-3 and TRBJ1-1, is GAGVSQTPSNKVTEKGKYVELRCDPISGHTALYWYRQSLGQGPEFLIYFQGTGAADDSGLPNDRFFAVRPEGSVSTLKIQRTERGDSAVYLCASSSRVFGQGDTEAFFGQGTRLTVV.

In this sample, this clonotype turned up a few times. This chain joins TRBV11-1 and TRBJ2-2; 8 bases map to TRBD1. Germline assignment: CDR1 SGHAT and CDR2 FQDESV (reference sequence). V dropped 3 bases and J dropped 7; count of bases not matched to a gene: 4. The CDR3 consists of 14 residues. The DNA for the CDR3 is TGTGCCAGCAGCTTGGACAGGGTCATCGGGGAGCTGTTTTTT. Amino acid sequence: CASSLDRVIGELFF.

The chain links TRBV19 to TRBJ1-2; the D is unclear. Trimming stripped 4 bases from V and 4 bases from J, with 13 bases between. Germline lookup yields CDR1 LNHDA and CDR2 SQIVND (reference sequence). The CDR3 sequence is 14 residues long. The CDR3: CASSTPWGAYGYTF. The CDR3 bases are TGTGCCAGTAGTACACCTTGGGGTGCCTATGGCTACACCTTC.

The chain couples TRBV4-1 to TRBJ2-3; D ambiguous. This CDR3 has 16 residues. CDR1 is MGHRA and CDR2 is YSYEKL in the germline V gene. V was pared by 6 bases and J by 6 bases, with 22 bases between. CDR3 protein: CASRRRASLEVDTQYF. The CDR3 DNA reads TGCGCCAGCAGACGAAGGGCCTCCCTCGAGGTGGATACGCAGTATTTT.

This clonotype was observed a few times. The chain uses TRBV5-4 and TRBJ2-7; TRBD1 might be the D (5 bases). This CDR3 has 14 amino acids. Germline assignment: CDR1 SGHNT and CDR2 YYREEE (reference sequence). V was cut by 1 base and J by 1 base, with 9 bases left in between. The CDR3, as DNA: TGTGCCAGCAGCTTGAGATCAGGGTCCTACGAGCAGTACTTC. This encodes CASSLRSGSYEQYF.

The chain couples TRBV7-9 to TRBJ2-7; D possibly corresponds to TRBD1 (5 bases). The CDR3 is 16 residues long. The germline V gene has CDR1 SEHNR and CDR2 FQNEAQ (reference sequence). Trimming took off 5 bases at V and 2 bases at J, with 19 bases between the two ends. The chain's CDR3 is CASSPGSTGTTYEQYF. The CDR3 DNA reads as TGTGCCAGCAGCCCTGGATCCACAGGTACAACCTACGAGCAGTACTTC.

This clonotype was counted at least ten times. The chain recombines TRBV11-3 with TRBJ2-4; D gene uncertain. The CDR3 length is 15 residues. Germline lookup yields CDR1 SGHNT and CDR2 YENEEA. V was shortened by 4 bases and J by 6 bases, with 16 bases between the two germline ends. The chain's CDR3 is CASSSPAVGSNIQYF. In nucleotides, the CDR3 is TGTGCCAGCAGCTCCCCTGCAGTGGGTTCAAACATTCAGTACTTC. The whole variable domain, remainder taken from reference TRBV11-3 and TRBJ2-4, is EAGVVQSPRYKIIEKKQPVAFWCNPISGHNTLYWYLQNLGQGPELLIRYENEEAVDDSQLPKDRFSAERLKGVDSTLKIQPAELGDSAVYLCASSSPAVGSNIQYFGAGTRLSVL.

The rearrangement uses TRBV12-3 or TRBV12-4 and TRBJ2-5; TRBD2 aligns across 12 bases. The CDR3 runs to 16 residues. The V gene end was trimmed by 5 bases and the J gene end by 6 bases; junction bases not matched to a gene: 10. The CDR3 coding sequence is TGTGCCAGCAGTCCTGGACTAGCGGGAAGTGAAAAGACCCAGTACTTC. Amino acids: CASSPGLAGSEKTQYF.

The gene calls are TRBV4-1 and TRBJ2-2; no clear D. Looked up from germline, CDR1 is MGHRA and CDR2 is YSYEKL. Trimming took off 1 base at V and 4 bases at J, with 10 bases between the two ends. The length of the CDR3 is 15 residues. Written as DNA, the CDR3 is TGCGCCAGCAGCCAAGTGGAAGCCAGCACCGGGGAGCTGTTTTTT. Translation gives CASSQVEASTGELFF.